Following are 5 T cell receptor beta chains from one sample sequenced in a study of CD8 T cells in Susac syndrome. With random hexamers, about 0.5 to 1 ug RNA was reverse transcribed. MiXCR, run by TCRdb on the immunoSEQ multiplex PCR reads, gives a single entry per CDR3 protein. The sample gives approximately 150,000 distinct CDR3 sequences, approximately 93% of which show up once; 0.07% to 0.1% is in the top ten. The sequencing input was CD4+ T cells from PBMCs. The receptors shown here come from a human donor in good health.

The V and J genes are TRBV18 and TRBJ2-7; no definite D call. This CDR3 region has 12 residues. V lost 3 bases, J lost 5 bases, and 8 bases lay in between. From germline, CDR1 is KGHSH and CDR2 LQKENI. The CDR3 DNA is TGTGCCAGCTCACCGAGAGGAGACGAGCAGTACTTC. The encoded protein is CASSPRGDEQYF.

The V gene is TRBV28, the J gene TRBJ2-5; 13 positions agree with TRBD2. The CDR3 consists of 16 residues. CDR1 and CDR2 (germline): MDHEN, SYDVKM. Losses at the gene ends were 7 bases for V and 2 bases for J; bases not matched to a gene: 7. The CDR3 spells CASTLGTSGDQETQYF. Here the CDR3 DNA reads TGTGCCAGCACCTTGGGGACTAGCGGGGATCAAGAGACCCAGTACTTC.

The chain has TRBV20-1 and TRBJ2-5; 9 nucleotides line up with TRBD2. This CDR3 has 15 amino acids. The germline gives CDR1 DFQATT, CDR2 SNEGSKA (reference sequence). Trimming removed 0 bases from V and 5 bases from J; junction bases left unmatched: 7. As DNA, the CDR3 is TGCAGTGCTAGAGATGGGACTAGCAAGGGGGAGACCCAGTACTTC. It is translated as CSARDGTSKGETQYF.

The V call is TRBV10-3, the J call TRBJ2-3; D gene ambiguous. Trimming stripped 4 bases from V and 2 bases from J, with 7 bases between. CDR1 is ENHRY and CDR2 is SYGVKD in the germline V gene. The CDR3 length is 13 residues. CDR3 in DNA: TGTGCCATCAGTGGGACCTACACAGATACGCAGTATTTT. It yields the protein CAISGTYTDTQYF.

This clonotype has a single count. The gene calls are TRBV5-5 and TRBJ2-5; D uncertain. From germline, CDR1 is SGHKS and CDR2 YYEKEE (reference sequence). Trimming removed 2 bases from V and 5 bases from J, with 10 bases in between. The CDR3 runs 13 residues. CDR3 amino acids: CASSLGPRETQYF. Here the CDR3 DNA reads TGTGCCAGCAGCTTAGGACCCAGGGAGACCCAGTACTTC.